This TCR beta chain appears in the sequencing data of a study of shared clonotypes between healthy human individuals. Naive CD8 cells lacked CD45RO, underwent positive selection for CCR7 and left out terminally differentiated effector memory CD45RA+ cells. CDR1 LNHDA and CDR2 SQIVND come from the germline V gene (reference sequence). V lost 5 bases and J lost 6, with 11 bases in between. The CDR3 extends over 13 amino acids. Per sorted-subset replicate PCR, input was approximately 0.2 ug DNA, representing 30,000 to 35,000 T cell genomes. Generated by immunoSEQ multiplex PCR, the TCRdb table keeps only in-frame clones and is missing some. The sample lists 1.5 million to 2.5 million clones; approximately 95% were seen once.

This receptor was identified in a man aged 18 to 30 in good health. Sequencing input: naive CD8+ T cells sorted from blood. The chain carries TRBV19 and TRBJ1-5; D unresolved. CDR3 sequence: CASSRDGGQPQHF. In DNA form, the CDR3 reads TGTGCCAGTAGTCGTGACGGTGGTCAGCCCCAGCATTTT.